This is a list of T cell receptor beta chains from one sample in a study of blood T cell repertoires in COVID-19. The data were produced by immunoSEQ multiplex PCR, yet TCRdb's version contains in-frame clones alone and is incomplete. The table includes 230,000 or so clones, 65% to 90% detected once. Sample: peripheral blood. The source is a woman between 40 and 50 years old who had recovered from COVID-19. The CDR3 runs from the conserved cysteine through the conserved F or W. The D gene is left open where the match is weak. Size is stated for part of the rows, as once, few or many counts, or as a class when the clone is expanded.

j_call d_call clone_size v_call cdr3_nt cdr3_aa
TRBJ2-7 - - TRBV12-3/TRBV12-4 TGTGCCAGCGCGTTCTCTCGGGGGAACGAGCAGTACTTC CASAFSRGNEQYF
TRBJ1-5 - once TRBV7-9 TGTGCCAGCAGCTTAGCTTCCGATACTCCTAATCAGCCCCAGCATTTT CASSLASDTPNQPQHF
TRBJ2-6 TRBD1 - TRBV7-2 TGTGCCAGCAGCTTAGTGGCAGGGGGTTACTCTGGGGCCAACGTCCTGACTTTC CASSLVAGGYSGANVLTF
TRBJ1-2 - - TRBV10-3 TGTGCCATCAGTGAGGGGGACACCCTCTATGGCTACACCTTC CAISEGDTLYGYTF
TRBJ2-3 TRBD1 - TRBV7-2 TGTGCCAGCAGCCCACCCACAGGGGTCCTAAGCACAGATACGCAGTATTTT CASSPPTGVLSTDTQYF
TRBJ2-7 TRBD2 - TRBV18 TGTGCCAGCTCACCACCGGGGTCGGGACTAACCTACGAGCAGTACTTC CASSPPGSGLTYEQYF
TRBJ2-2 TRBD1 - TRBV6-1 TGTGCCAGCAGTGAATATCAGGGGGCTAGCACCGGGGAGCTGTTTTTT CASSEYQGASTGELFF
TRBJ1-1 TRBD1 once TRBV9 TGTGCCAGCAGCCCACGACAGGGGGCAATGGGGACTGAAGCTTTCTTT CASSPRQGAMGTEAFF
TRBJ1-5 - - TRBV19 TGTGCCAGTAGTCCCGCGGGGTATAATCAGCCCCAGCATTTT CASSPAGYNQPQHF
TRBJ2-3 TRBD1 - TRBV15 TGTGCCACCAGCAGAGATCGAGGGGGCAATACGCAGTATTTT CATSRDRGGNTQYF
TRBJ1-6 TRBD1 once TRBV7-2 TGTGCCAGCAGCTTGGGGGACAGCTATTCACCCCTCCACTTT CASSLGDSYSPLHF
TRBJ1-5 TRBD1 few TRBV19 TGTGCCAGTAGTGTGGGACAGCGGAATCAGCCCCAGCATTTT CASSVGQRNQPQHF
TRBJ2-1 TRBD2 - TRBV7-9 TGTGCCAGCAGCTCCCCCCGGGGCGGGGGGCACAATGAGCAGTTCTTC CASSSPRGGGHNEQFF
TRBJ2-1 - - TRBV5-1 TGCGCCAGCAGCTTTGCGGGTTTCGATGAGCAGTTCTTC CASSFAGFDEQFF
TRBJ1-4 TRBD1 - TRBV7-9 TGTGCCAGCAGCCCAGGTCCAGGGGGCGCAGGAAAACTGTTTTTT CASSPGPGGAGKLFF
TRBJ2-1 TRBD2 once TRBV28 TGTGCCAGCAGTTTACTACGGGGGGTTGCGTTCTTC CASSLLRGVAFF
TRBJ2-2 - - TRBV5-1 TGCGCCAGCAGCTTGGAAACTCACAGGGATGGGTGGCTGTTTTTT CASSLETHRDGWLFF
TRBJ2-7 - once TRBV12-3/TRBV12-4 TGTGCCAGCAGTTTTGGAGGGCCCGAGCAGTACTTC CASSFGGPEQYF
TRBJ2-2 TRBD1 - TRBV19 TGTGCCAGTAGTCCCCGTGGGGGGGGACAGGGGAATCCCGGGGAGCTGTTTTTT CASSPRGGGQGNPGELFF
TRBJ1-5 TRBD1 - TRBV7-9 TGTGCCAGCAGCGGGGGACAGGGAGGCAATCAGCCCCAGCATTTT CASSGGQGGNQPQHF
TRBJ1-1 - - TRBV7-8 TGTGCCAGCAGCCCCGGGGGGGGCTTGGAGAACACTGAAGCTTTCTTT CASSPGGGLENTEAFF
TRBJ2-3 - - TRBV4-3 TGCGCCAGCAGCCAAGATCTTCCGGACAGCTCTAGCACAGATACGCAGTATTTT CASSQDLPDSSSTDTQYF
TRBJ1-4 TRBD1 - TRBV5-8 TGTGCCAGCAGCTTGGGGCTCGACAGGGGGCAGGAAAAACTGTTTTTT CASSLGLDRGQEKLFF
TRBJ1-5 TRBD1 - TRBV3-1/TRBV3-2 TGTGCCAGCAGCAGGTCGTCCCGGGACAGGGGCAGCAATCAGCCCCAGCATTTT CASSRSSRDRGSNQPQHF
TRBJ1-3 - few TRBV9 TGTGCCAGCAGCGTAGCTGGTCAGATAAACACCATATATTTT CASSVAGQINTIYF
TRBJ2-2 - - TRBV7-2 TGTGCCAGCAGCTCCTTTGCGGCCGGGGAGCTGTTTTTT CASSSFAAGELFF
TRBJ1-2 TRBD1 few TRBV10-2 TGCGCCAGCAGTCCTCCGGGACAGGGGCATGGCTACACCTTC CASSPPGQGHGYTF
TRBJ2-7 - - TRBV5-6 TGTGCCAGCAGCTTCGGGACAATGGCCTACGAGCAGTACTTC CASSFGTMAYEQYF
TRBJ1-5 - - TRBV14 TGTGCCAGCAGCCAGGGCCCCGTTCAGCCCCAGCATTTT CASSQGPVQPQHF
TRBJ2-3 - once TRBV15 TGTGCCACCAGCAGACTCATTGACAGGAACACAGATACGCAGTATTTT CATSRLIDRNTDTQYF
TRBJ2-7 - - TRBV7-2 TGTGCCAGCAGCTTAATCGGGTTAGCCTACGAGCAGTACTTC CASSLIGLAYEQYF
TRBJ1-5 - - TRBV7-2 TGTGCCAGCAGCTTGCATCAGGGTCAGCCCCAGCATTTT CASSLHQGQPQHF
TRBJ2-3 TRBD1 - TRBV5-1 TGCGCCAGCAGCTTGGGACAGGGGGGGATCACAGATACGCAGTATTTT CASSLGQGGITDTQYF
TRBJ1-2 - - TRBV19 TGTGCCAGTCACAAACAGCAAAGCTATGGCTACACCTTC CASHKQQSYGYTF
TRBJ2-5 - - TRBV5-1 TGCGCCAGCAGTTCAGGGTTGGGGGCCGAAGAGACCCAGTACTTC CASSSGLGAEETQYF
TRBJ2-5 - - TRBV29-1 TGCAGCGTGCAACGGGGTCTCCAAGAGACCCAGTACTTC CSVQRGLQETQYF
TRBJ2-7 - - TRBV21-1 TGTGCCAGCAGCAAAACAAACAGGTCCCCCTACGAGCAGTACTTC CASSKTNRSPYEQYF
TRBJ2-7 - - TRBV15 TGTGCCACCAGCAGAGAACGAATTAACCCTCGGGAGCAGTACTTC CATSRERINPREQYF
TRBJ2-3 TRBD1 - TRBV18 TGTGCCAGCTCACCAGGGACAGAAGATACGCAGTATTTT CASSPGTEDTQYF
TRBJ2-7 TRBD2 - TRBV6-2/TRBV6-3 TGTGCCAGCAGCCGACCGGGACTAGCAGACGAGCAGTACTTC CASSRPGLADEQYF